The 25 T cell receptor beta chains given below trace back to one sample, sequenced in a study of cytomegalovirus exposure and HLA in healthy donors. PCR was performed using 60 Vbeta and 13 Jbeta primers. Sequencing used immunoSEQ multiplex PCR; TCRdb keeps in-frame clones, though not all of them. Here the sample spans tens of thousands of clones, more than 55% being singletons. The sequencing input was PBMCs. Every receptor here comes from a woman in her 50s in good health and CMV-seropositive.

The rearrangement uses TRBV7-3 and TRBJ2-3, with a possible D match to TRBD2 (6 bases). Germline V gives CDR1 SGHTA, CDR2 FQGTGA. There are 15 residues in the CDR3. V was cut by 0 bases and J by 2 bases, with 9 bases left in between. The CDR3 DNA sequence: TGTGCCAGCAGCTTAACTAGCGGAAACACAGATACGCAGTATTTT. It codes for CASSLTSGNTDTQYF.

This clone was seen once. The V and J genes are TRBV5-5 and TRBJ1-2; D is perhaps TRBD1 (5 bases). The CDR3 covers 13 residues. Trimming pared 2 bases from V and 6 bases from J, leaving 11 bases between. Germline V gives CDR1 SGHKS, CDR2 YYEKEE (reference sequence). The CDR3 DNA follows: TGTGCCAGCAGCTTCACCGAAGGGGATGGCTACACCTTC. Amino acids: CASSFTEGDGYTF.

J is TRBJ2-3 and V is TRBV5-6; D perhaps matches TRBD2 (5 bases). The CDR3 has 13 amino acids. V gave up 3 bases and J gave up 5 bases, with 10 bases separating them. Per the germline V gene, CDR1 is SGHDT and CDR2 is YYEEEE. CDR3 loop: CASSWASGDTQYF. The CDR3 nucleotides read TGTGCCAGCAGCTGGGCGAGCGGAGATACGCAGTATTTT.

The chain employs TRBV6-1 and TRBJ1-3; 10 nucleotides line up with TRBD1. V shed 1 base, J shed 0 bases, and the junction held 3 bases outside the gene matches. The CDR3 sequence is 17 residues long. The V gene's germline CDR1 is MNHNS and CDR2 SASEGT. The CDR3 coding sequence is TGTGCCAGCAGTGAAGATTGGACAGGGGGCTCTGGAAACACCATATATTTT. This codes for CASSEDWTGGSGNTIYF.

There are a few counts of this clone. The genes are TRBV4-2 and TRBJ2-7, with a tentative D call TRBD1 (6 bases). The CDR3 runs 16 residues. V gave up 1 base and J gave up 0 bases, with 13 bases separating them. Germline assignment: CDR1 LGHNA and CDR2 YNFKEQ. CDR3 loop: CASSQGTAPSSYEQYF. The CDR3 DNA follows: TGTGCCAGCAGCCAAGGGACAGCACCTAGCTCCTACGAGCAGTACTTC.

The DNA of the CDR3 is TGTGCCAGCAGTTTATATCAGGGTTCGGACGAGCAGTACTTC. This encodes CASSLYQGSDEQYF. The chain recombines TRBV5-4 with TRBJ2-7; TRBD1 is a possible D gene (5 bases). The CDR3 is made up of 14 amino acids. Germline V CDR1 and CDR2: SGHNT, YYREEE (reference sequence). Trimming left V 5 bases short and J 5 bases short, with 17 bases between.

This clone showed up many times. The chain combines TRBV7-2 with TRBJ1-6, with no clear D. This CDR3 region has 13 residues. Germline V gives CDR1 SGHTA, CDR2 FQGNSA. Deletions cut 2 bases from V and 9 bases from J, with 8 bases between. The CDR3 region has the DNA TGTGCCAGCAGCTTACACCCGGTTTCACCCCTCCACTTT. It yields the protein CASSLHPVSPLHF.

This clone appeared once. This chain connects TRBV7-2 to TRBJ1-6, with 8 bases aligning to TRBD1. The V gene's germline CDR1 is SGHTA and CDR2 FQGNSA. The CDR3 runs 17 residues. V shed 4 bases, J shed 3 bases, and the junction held 8 bases outside the gene matches. The DNA of the CDR3 is TGTGCCAGCAGCTCTAGGACAGGGAGTTTCTATAATTCACCCCTCCACTTT. The encoded protein is CASSSRTGSFYNSPLHF.

The sample holds a few counts of this clone. V usage is TRBV6-1 and J usage is TRBJ1-4; D is possibly TRBD1 (5 bases). Germline V gene data show CDR1 as MNHNS and CDR2 as SASEGT. Trimming shortened V by 2 bases and J by 4 bases, and 14 bases separated the two germline ends. CDR3 size: 16 residues. The CDR3 spells CASSESGVGGNEKLFF. The CDR3 bases are TGTGCCAGCAGTGAATCGGGGGTCGGGGGTAATGAAAAACTGTTTTTT.

This chain uses TRBV7-8 with TRBJ1-2, with a tentative D call TRBD1 (6 bases). Trimming shortened V by 3 bases and J by 6 bases, and 14 bases separated the two germline ends. The CDR3 length is 14 residues. Looked up from germline, CDR1 is SGHVS and CDR2 is FQNEAQ. The CDR3 nucleotides read TGTGCCAGCAGCTTTAACGGGGGGCAAGATGGCTACACCTTC. Residues: CASSFNGGQDGYTF. Full variable domain (rest looked up from reference TRBV7-8 and TRBJ1-2): GAGVSQSPRYKVAKRGQDVALRCDPISGHVSLFWYQQALGQGPEFLTYFQNEAQLDKSGLPSDRFFAERPEGSVSTLKIQRTQQEDSAVYLCASSFNGGQDGYTFGSGTRLTVV.

This clone was found a few times. The V and J genes are TRBV30 and TRBJ2-1; 7 bases line up with TRBD1. Per germline, CDR1 GTSNPN and CDR2 SVGIG (reference sequence). The V segment lost 6 bases and the J segment 4 bases; nucleotides outside the gene matches: 3. CDR3 length: 12 residues. CDR3 residues: CACQQGYNEQFF. The DNA for the CDR3 is TGTGCCTGCCAACAGGGGTACAATGAGCAGTTCTTC.

The chain joins TRBV27 to TRBJ2-1; 9 bases fit TRBD2. The CDR3 is made up of 14 amino acids. The ends lost 5 bases at V and 3 bases at J; junction bases unmatched: 2. Germline values: CDR1 MNHEY, CDR2 SMNVEV (reference sequence). CDR3 in amino acids: CASSATSGYNEQFF. The CDR3, as DNA: TGTGCCAGCAGTGCGACTAGCGGCTACAATGAGCAGTTCTTC.

A single count supports this clone. V is TRBV29-1 and J is TRBJ1-1; the D is unclear. V gave up 3 bases and J gave up 7 bases, with 15 bases separating them. This CDR3 region has 13 residues. The germline gives CDR1 SQVTM, CDR2 ANQGSEA. This chain's CDR3 is CSVEFGFGVEAFF. DNA of the CDR3: TGCAGCGTTGAGTTTGGTTTCGGGGTTGAAGCTTTCTTT. Using reference TRBV29-1 and TRBJ1-1 for the parts outside the CDR3, the full variable domain is SAVISQKPSRDICQRGTSLTIQCQVDSQVTMMFWYRQQPGQSLTLIATANQGSEATYESGFVIDKFPISRPNLTFSTLTVSNMSPEDSSIYLCSVEFGFGVEAFFGQGTRLTVV.

The V and J genes are TRBV6-5 and TRBJ1-1; 9 bases map to TRBD1. The trim removed 6 bases at V and 5 bases at J, leaving 10 bases unmatched. Germline lookup yields CDR1 MNHEY and CDR2 SVGAGI. The CDR3 has 15 residues. CDR3 sequence (DNA): TGTGCCAGCAGACCCCCACAGGGGGCGAGAACTGAAGCTTTCTTT. This encodes CASRPPQGARTEAFF.

The V call is TRBV29-1, the J call TRBJ1-1; no definite D call. This CDR3 is built from 13 residues. Trimming took 5 bases from V and 2 from J, leaving 12 bases between them. Germline V gene lookup returns CDR1 SQVTM and CDR2 ANQGSEA. CDR3 residues: CSVCRQENTEAFF. CDR3 nucleotides: TGCAGCGTTTGCAGACAAGAAAACACTGAAGCTTTCTTT.

This clone has just a few counts. This CDR3 is CASSSRPGDNEQFF. In DNA, the CDR3 is TGCGCCAGCAGCTCGAGGCCGGGAGACAATGAGCAGTTCTTC. This chain links TRBV5-1 with TRBJ2-1; a weak D match, TRBD2 (6 bases). The germline gives CDR1 SGHRS, CDR2 YFSETQ. The CDR3 spans 14 residues. V lost 3 bases, J lost 5 bases, and 12 bases lay in between.

This rearrangement joins TRBV25-1 to TRBJ2-2; D ambiguous. Trimming took off 1 base at V and 10 bases at J, with 13 bases between the two ends. The germline V gene has CDR1 MGHDK and CDR2 SYGVNS. This CDR3 has 14 residues. The CDR3 coding sequence is TGTGCCAGCAGTGAATTAAATCCTCCCTTGGAGCTGTTTTTT. Translating gives CASSELNPPLELFF.

V gene TRBV7-9 combines with J gene TRBJ2-1; D might be TRBD2 (5 bases). The V end was cut by 1 base, the J end by 9 bases, with 10 bases between. The CDR3 is made up of 13 amino acids. Germline loops: CDR1 SEHNR, CDR2 FQNEAQ (reference sequence). CDR3 loop: CASSLERSSEQFF. The CDR3 bases are TGTGCCAGCAGCTTAGAGCGGTCGAGTGAGCAGTTCTTC.

The chain is built from TRBV7-2 and TRBJ1-1, with 7 bases identical to TRBD1. Losses at the gene ends were 5 bases for V and 6 bases for J; bases not matched to a gene: 9. Germline CDR1 SGHTA, CDR2 FQGNSA. This CDR3 is built from 14 residues. The CDR3 DNA reads as TGTGCCAGCAGCCCTAGACAGGGTATGGCTGAAGCTTTCTTT. Amino acid sequence: CASSPRQGMAEAFF.

CDR3 bases: TGCGCCAGCAGCCCCGGGACAGCCCGGACCTACGAGCAGTACTTC. Translated, it gives CASSPGTARTYEQYF. V gene TRBV5-1 combines with J gene TRBJ2-7; 7 nucleotides match TRBD1. The V and J ends lost 4 bases and 2 bases, in that order; junction bases with no gene match: 9. The CDR3 consists of 15 residues. The germline V gene has CDR1 SGHRS and CDR2 YFSETQ.

The chain links TRBV5-5 to TRBJ1-6; D is possibly TRBD1 (5 bases). Germline V gene lookup returns CDR1 SGHKS and CDR2 YYEKEE (reference sequence). CDR3 length equals 17 residues. V shed 1 base and J shed 5 bases, with 16 bases lying between them. The CDR3 DNA reads TGTGCCAGCAGCTTGAGAGGGTCCGGAGGGGATAATTCACCCCTCCACTTT. This encodes CASSLRGSGGDNSPLHF.

The chain joins TRBV7-3 to TRBJ2-1, with 7 bases that match TRBD1. The germline CDR1 and CDR2 sequences are SGHTA and FQGTGA. The V segment lost 2 bases and the J segment 8 bases; nucleotides outside the gene matches: 3. The CDR3 contains 13 residues. CDR3 bases: TGTGCCAGCAGCTTATCAACAGGGGATGAGCAGTTCTTC. Amino acid sequence: CASSLSTGDEQFF.

The rearrangement uses TRBV5-1 and TRBJ2-1; TRBD2 matches at 12 bases. This CDR3 contains 14 residues. Germline V gene sequence: CDR1 SGHRS, CDR2 YFSETQ. The J segment lost 7 bases and the V segment lost 4 bases, leaving 3 bases of the junction unmatched. DNA of the CDR3: TGCGCCAGCAGCCCAGGACTAGCGGGGAATGAGCAGTTCTTC. The encoded protein is CASSPGLAGNEQFF.

The J gene is TRBJ2-7, the V gene TRBV19; D gene ambiguous. The germline V gene encodes CDR1 LNHDA and CDR2 SQIVND (reference sequence). V lost 3 bases, J lost 7 bases, and 13 bases lay in between. The CDR3 covers 13 residues. The CDR3 reads CASSMNPYSEQYF. The CDR3 bases are TGTGCCAGTAGTATGAACCCCTATTCGGAGCAGTACTTC.

The CDR3 is CASRGTGGTGELFF. CDR3 DNA sequence: TGTGCCAGCAGGGGGACTGGGGGCACCGGGGAGCTGTTTTTT. This chain joins TRBV2 and TRBJ2-2, with D perhaps matching TRBD2 (6 bases). V was cut by 6 bases and J by 4 bases, with 12 bases left in between. Germline V lookup: CDR1 SNHLY, CDR2 FYNNEI. This CDR3 contains 14 residues.